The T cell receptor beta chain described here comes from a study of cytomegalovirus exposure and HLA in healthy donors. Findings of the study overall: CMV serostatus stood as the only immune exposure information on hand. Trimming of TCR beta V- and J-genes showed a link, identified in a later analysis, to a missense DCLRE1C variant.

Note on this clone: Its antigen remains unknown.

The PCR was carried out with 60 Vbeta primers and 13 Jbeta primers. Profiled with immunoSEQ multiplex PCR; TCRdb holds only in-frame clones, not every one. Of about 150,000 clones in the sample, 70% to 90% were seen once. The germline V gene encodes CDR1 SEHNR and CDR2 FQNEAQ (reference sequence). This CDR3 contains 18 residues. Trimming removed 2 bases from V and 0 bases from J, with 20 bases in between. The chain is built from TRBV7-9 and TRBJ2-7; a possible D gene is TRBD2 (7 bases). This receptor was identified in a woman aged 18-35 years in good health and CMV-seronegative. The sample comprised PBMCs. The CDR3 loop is CASSLTLRGAGPSYEQYF. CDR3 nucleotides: TGTGCCAGCAGCTTAACTCTCCGGGGGGCAGGGCCCTCCTACGAGCAGTACTTC. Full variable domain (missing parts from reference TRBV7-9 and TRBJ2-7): DTGVSQNPRHKITKRGQNVTFRCDPISEHNRLYWYRQTLGQGPEFLTYFQNEAQLEKSRLLSDRFSAERPKGSFSTLEIQRTEQGDSAMYLCASSLTLRGAGPSYEQYFGPGTRLTVT.